This TCR beta chain is drawn from a study of OX40 agonist ivuxolimab in advanced cancers. TCRdb keeps only in-frame clones here, not all; method: immunoSEQ multiplex PCR. The sample yields around 50,000 clones, 80% to 90% seen once. Germline-derived CDR1 and CDR2 are SGHRS and YFSETQ. V lost 0 bases and J 2 bases, leaving 14 bases between the germline ends. The CDR3 has 16 residues. This clone was seen just once. This sequence was found in an adult with an advanced solid tumor such as melanoma, head and neck, liver or kidney cancer. The chain links TRBV5-1 to TRBJ2-5; perhaps TRBD2 as D (6 bases). The sequencing used CD4+ or CD8+ T cells sorted from blood, collected in a trial of the OX40 agonist ivuxolimab. CDR3 DNA: TGCGCCAGCAGCTTGGGGGGTTTAGCGGAGCAAGAGACCCAGTACTTC. As protein: CASSLGGLAEQETQYF.